A few counts support the clone carrying this T cell receptor (beta chain). Its specificity is unknown. The sample comes from a study of T-cell memory formation after mild COVID-19. Study-wide results and caveats: Prior to infection, memory already included some responding clones, suggesting cross-reactive memory joined. Mainly CM and EM harbored the contracting CD4+ clones; mainly EMRA harbored the CD8+ ones.

Trimming stripped 2 bases from V and 8 bases from J, with 13 bases between. Germline V gene lookup returns CDR1 MNHEY and CDR2 SVGAGI. The CDR3 contains 14 residues. TCRdb re-derived calls from the 5' RACE reads in MiXCR, one entry per CDR3 protein. Of fewer than 95,000 distinct CDR3 sequences in the sample, about 14% were seen once. V is TRBV6-5 and J is TRBJ2-1, with D possibly being TRBD1 or TRBD2 (6 bases each). This receptor was obtained from a young man who had mild COVID-19 (a few samples of this study predate the infection). Cell type and time point are not known. Sequenced: PBMCs or a T cell subset sorted from them (not recorded which). The DNA for the CDR3 is TGTGCCAGCAGTTACGGATCGGGGGCCGATGAGCAGTTCTTC. This sequence encodes CASSYGSGADEQFF.